Presented here are 10 T cell receptor beta chains from one specimen sequenced in a study of shared clonotypes between healthy human individuals. Naivety among CD8 cells was defined by CD45RO negativity and positive CCR7 selection, thereby excluding terminally differentiated effector memory CD45RA+ cells. Sequencing was performed with immunoSEQ multiplex PCR; in TCRdb, only in-frame clones are kept and a portion is missing. This table has roughly 650,000 clones, roughly 96% appearing once. Sequenced sample: naive CD8+ T cells sorted from blood. The receptors were gathered from a woman in her twenties or thirties in good health.

The sample holds one count of this clone. The chain carries TRBV5-8 and TRBJ1-2; TRBD1 might be the D (5 bases). Trimming left V 0 bases short and J 0 bases short, with 9 bases between. Germline CDR1 SGHTS, CDR2 YDEGEE. The CDR3 is made up of 15 amino acids. Here the CDR3 reads CASSLAPGANYGYTF. The CDR3 DNA sequence: TGTGCCAGCAGCTTGGCCCCGGGGGCTAACTATGGCTACACCTTC.

The chain links TRBV28 to TRBJ2-1; D ambiguous. The V end lost 4 bases, the J end lost 6 bases, and 4 bases lay between the germline ends. Germline V gene sequence: CDR1 MDHEN, CDR2 SYDVKM. This CDR3 spans 11 amino acids. This CDR3 is CASSSPNEQFF. The CDR3 DNA sequence: TGTGCCAGCAGTTCCCCCAATGAGCAGTTCTTC.

The J gene is TRBJ1-6, the V gene TRBV27; possibly TRBD1 for D (5 bases). V was shortened by 0 bases and J by 9 bases, with 12 bases between the two germline ends. The CDR3 runs 15 residues. Germline values: CDR1 MNHEY, CDR2 SMNVEV (reference sequence). CDR3: CASSLSAEGISPLHF. Here the CDR3 DNA reads TGTGCCAGCAGTTTATCCGCCGAGGGGATTTCACCCCTCCACTTT.

The genes are TRBV27 and TRBJ2-3; possibly TRBD2 for D (5 bases). Deletions cut 2 bases from V and 2 bases from J, with 14 bases between. This CDR3 spans 16 amino acids. Per the germline V gene, CDR1 is MNHEY and CDR2 is SMNVEV (reference sequence). CDR3 sequence: CASSLVGRTYTDTQYF. CDR3 nucleotide sequence: TGTGCCAGCAGTTTAGTTGGCAGGACTTACACAGATACGCAGTATTTT.

This rearrangement joins TRBV19 to TRBJ2-1; 11 nucleotides align to TRBD2. The junction had 4 bases not matched to a gene; V was cut back by 3 bases and J by 9 bases. The CDR3 is 14 amino acids. Germline V gene lookup returns CDR1 LNHDA and CDR2 SQIVND (reference sequence). The CDR3 region is CASSIWLAGGEQFF. In nucleotides, the CDR3 is TGTGCCAGTAGTATTTGGCTAGCGGGAGGTGAGCAGTTCTTC.

This chain uses TRBV11-2 with TRBJ2-7; D may be TRBD1 or TRBD2 (6 bases each). The CDR3 has 13 residues. Trimming shortened V by 1 base and J by 6 bases, and 10 bases separated the two germline ends. Germline V gene sequence: CDR1 SGHAT, CDR2 FQNNGV. CDR3 in DNA: TGTGCCAGCAGCTTAGGGTCGGGGGCCGAGCAGTACTTC. This gives the protein CASSLGSGAEQYF.

The rearrangement joins TRBV29-1 to TRBJ2-7; 8 nucleotides match TRBD1. Germline V gene lookup returns CDR1 SQVTM and CDR2 ANQGSEA. V gave up 4 bases and J gave up 3 bases; unmatched junction bases: 2. The CDR3 has 12 amino acids. CDR3 nucleotide sequence: TGCAGCGTTGTTGGGACAGGCTACGAGCAGTACTTC. Protein sequence: CSVVGTGYEQYF.

This chain connects TRBV27 to TRBJ2-7; D is tentatively TRBD1 or TRBD2 (5 bases each). Looked up from germline, CDR1 is MNHEY and CDR2 is SMNVEV (reference sequence). Trimming removed 5 bases at V and 6 bases at J, with 26 bases between. The length of the CDR3 is 17 residues. CDR3 nucleotides: TGTGCCAGCAGTACATACCCCATCCGGGACCCCCTGGGCGAGCAGTACTTC. It is translated as CASSTYPIRDPLGEQYF.

This chain connects TRBV19 to TRBJ2-7; D is unresolved. The V and J ends lost 1 base and 3 bases respectively, with 7 bases between them. CDR3 length: 13 residues. The germline V gene encodes CDR1 LNHDA and CDR2 SQIVND (reference sequence). The CDR3 sequence: CASSIGPFYEQYF. CDR3 bases: TGTGCCAGTAGTATAGGACCATTCTACGAGCAGTACTTC.

This clone was counted once. The rearrangement links TRBV6-1 to TRBJ2-4; TRBD1 agrees at 9 bases. Germline V gene lookup returns CDR1 MNHNS and CDR2 SASEGT. The CDR3 loop spans 18 amino acids. J lost 6 bases, V lost 0 bases, and 12 bases had no gene match. CDR3 region: CASSEAAWDREGPNIQYF. The DNA of the CDR3 is TGTGCCAGCAGTGAAGCTGCCTGGGACAGGGAAGGACCAAACATTCAGTACTTC.